This T cell receptor beta chain was sequenced during a study of graft-versus-host responses after intestinal transplantation. Study context: Anti-thymocyte globulin induction, then tacrolimus and steroids for around 3 years, went to all recipients.

Germline V lookup: CDR1 LGHNA, CDR2 YNFKEQ. After removal of 0 bases from V and 0 bases from J, the junction contained 2 bases not matched to a gene. CDR3 length equals 16 residues. Assay used: immunoSEQ multiplex PCR; TCRdb lists only in-frame clones, some missing. Of about 43,000 clones in the sample, 85% to 95% were seen once. The clonotype comes from a human patient who received an intestinal transplant, so some T cells may come from the graft donor. Sequenced material: PBMCs, taken more than 310 days after intestinal transplant. The rearrangement joins TRBV4-2 to TRBJ2-3; 8 bases are a match to TRBD2. CDR3 region: CASSQDPSGSTDTQYF. In DNA, the CDR3 is TGTGCCAGCAGCCAAGATCCTAGCGGGAGCACAGATACGCAGTATTTT.